This passage covers 7 T cell receptor beta chains from one sample sequenced in a study of CD8+CD57+ T cells in acquired aplastic anemia. Sequencing was done on patients that had shown CD8+CD57+ cell expansion by flow cytometry. The template for TCR beta VDJ and CDR3 sequence profiling was genomic DNA. TCRdb reanalysed the reads using MiXCR and keeps one entry per CDR3 protein. Of 310,000 or so distinct CDR3 sequences listed, about 50% were seen once; the top ten hold 1% to 1.5%. The sample taken for sequencing was sorted CD4+, CD8+, or CD8+CD57+ T cells (not recorded which) from PBMCs. Receptor source: a human donor with aplastic anemia.

This rearrangement joins TRBV24-1 to TRBJ2-1, with D possibly TRBD2 on 6 matching bases. The germline CDR1 and CDR2 sequences are KGHDR and SFDVKD. Trimming took 9 bases from V and 4 from J, leaving 18 bases between them. The CDR3 contains 15 residues. CDR3 coding DNA: TGTGCCACCGACCTGGGGGGTAGCGGATACAATGAGCAGTTCTTC. The encoded protein is CATDLGGSGYNEQFF.

The gene calls are TRBV7-9 and TRBJ2-5, with a possible D match to TRBD2 (5 bases). The V end lost 5 bases, the J end lost 7 bases, and 17 bases lay between the germline ends. This CDR3 comprises 14 residues. Germline assignment: CDR1 SEHNR and CDR2 FQNEAQ (reference sequence). CDR3: CASSVNRDEVTQYF. The CDR3, as DNA: TGTGCCAGCAGCGTCAACCGGGATGAAGTGACCCAGTACTTC.

This clonotype has at least ten counts. The rearrangement links TRBV5-5 to TRBJ2-7, with D possibly matching TRBD1 (5 bases). The CDR3 length is 15 residues. The ends were cut back, 4 bases at V and 2 bases at J, with 16 bases in the middle. The V gene's germline CDR1 is SGHKS and CDR2 YYEKEE (reference sequence). The CDR3 nucleotides are TGTGCCAGCAGCCGCAGGGAAATCCCGCCCTACGAGCAGTACTTC. Amino acids: CASSRREIPPYEQYF.

This clonotype was observed many times. This chain links TRBV25-1 with TRBJ1-2; TRBD1 is a possible D gene (6 bases). The V end lost 1 base, the J end lost 0 bases, and 24 bases lay between the germline ends. Germline V gene data show CDR1 as MGHDK and CDR2 as SYGVNS. The CDR3 is 20 amino acids. This CDR3 reads CASSELLGAAITTANYGYTF. CDR3 bases: TGTGCCAGCAGTGAATTGCTGGGGGCGGCTATAACCACCGCTAACTATGGCTACACCTTC.

This clonotype was found a few times. CDR3 residues: CASGTGGRETQYF. The CDR3 DNA sequence: TGTGCCAGTGGGACTGGGGGGCGGGAGACCCAGTACTTC. The V gene is TRBV19, the J gene TRBJ2-5; D assignment may be TRBD1 or TRBD2 (6 bases each). Germline V gene lookup returns CDR1 LNHDA and CDR2 SQIVND (reference sequence). The CDR3 runs to 13 residues. V shed 8 bases and J shed 5 bases, with 15 bases lying between them.

The chain couples TRBV7-9 to TRBJ2-7, with 8 bases lining up with TRBD2. Germline CDR1 is SEHNR and CDR2 is FQNEAQ (reference sequence). The CDR3 is 17 residues long. V lost 5 bases and J lost 2; bases outside the gene matches: 14. CDR3 protein: CASSPRQVPGGTYEQYF. The CDR3 coding sequence is TGTGCCAGCAGCCCCCGACAGGTTCCGGGGGGGACCTACGAGCAGTACTTC. The full variable domain, in which reference TRBV7-9 and TRBJ2-7 provide the parts outside the CDR3, is DTGVSQNPRHKITKRGQNVTFRCDPISEHNRLYWYRQTLGQGPEFLTYFQNEAQLEKSRLLSDRFSAERPKGSFSTLEIQRTEQGDSAMYLCASSPRQVPGGTYEQYFGPGTRLTVT.

This sequence joins TRBV20-1 and TRBJ2-7; the match to TRBD2 covers 8 bases. Germline values: CDR1 DFQATT, CDR2 SNEGSKA (reference sequence). The CDR3 consists of 14 residues. V was pared by 6 bases and J by 3 bases, with 10 bases of the junction left unmatched. CDR3 sequence (DNA): TGCAGTGCAAAGACCGGGACTAGGTACTACGAGCAGTACTTC. As protein: CSAKTGTRYYEQYF.